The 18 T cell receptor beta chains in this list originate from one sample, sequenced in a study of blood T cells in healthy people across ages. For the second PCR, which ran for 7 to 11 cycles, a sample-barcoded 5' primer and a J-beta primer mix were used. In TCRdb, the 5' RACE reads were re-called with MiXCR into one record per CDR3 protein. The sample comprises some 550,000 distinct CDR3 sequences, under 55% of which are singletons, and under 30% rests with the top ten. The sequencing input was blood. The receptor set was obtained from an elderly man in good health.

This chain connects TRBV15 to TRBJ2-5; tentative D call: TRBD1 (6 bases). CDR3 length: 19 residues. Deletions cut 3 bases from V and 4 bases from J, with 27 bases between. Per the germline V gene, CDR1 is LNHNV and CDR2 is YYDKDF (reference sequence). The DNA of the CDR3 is TGTGCCACCAGCAGGTACCGCTCCCTAACAGGGCCCCACCGAGAGACCCAGTACTTC. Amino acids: CATSRYRSLTGPHRETQYF. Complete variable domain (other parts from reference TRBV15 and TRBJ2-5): DAMVIQNPRYQVTQFGKPVTLSCSQTLNHNVMYWYQQKSSQAPKLLFHYYDKDFNNEADTPDNFQSRRPNTSFCFLDIRSPGLGDTAMYLCATSRYRSLTGPHRETQYFGPGTRLLVL.

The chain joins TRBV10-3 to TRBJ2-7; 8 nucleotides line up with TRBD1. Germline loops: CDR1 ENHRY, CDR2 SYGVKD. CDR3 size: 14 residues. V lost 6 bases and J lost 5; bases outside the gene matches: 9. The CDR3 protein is CAISQGQGKNEQYF. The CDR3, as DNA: TGTGCCATCAGCCAAGGACAGGGAAAAAACGAGCAGTACTTC.

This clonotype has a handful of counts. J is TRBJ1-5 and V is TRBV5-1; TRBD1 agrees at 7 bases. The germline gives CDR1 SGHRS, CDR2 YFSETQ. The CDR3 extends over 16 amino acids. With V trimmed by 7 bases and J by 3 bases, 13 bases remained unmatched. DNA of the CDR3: TGCGCCAGCTGTTCGAGGGACAGACCCATCAATCAGCCCCAGCATTTT. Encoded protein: CASCSRDRPINQPQHF.

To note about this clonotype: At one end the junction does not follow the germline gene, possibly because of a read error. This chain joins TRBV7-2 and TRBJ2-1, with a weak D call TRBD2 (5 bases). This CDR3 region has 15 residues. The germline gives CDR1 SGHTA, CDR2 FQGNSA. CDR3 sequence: CASSLDGSSYSEQFF. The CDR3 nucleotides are TGTGCCAGCAGCTTAGATGGGAGCTCCTACAGTGAGCAGTTCTTC.

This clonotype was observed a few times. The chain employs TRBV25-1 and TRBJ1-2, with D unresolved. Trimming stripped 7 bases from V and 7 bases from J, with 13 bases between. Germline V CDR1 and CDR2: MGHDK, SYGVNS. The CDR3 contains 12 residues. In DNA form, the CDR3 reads TGTGCCAGCACGGGGAGGGTTGGTGGCTACACCTTC. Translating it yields CASTGRVGGYTF.

The chain's CDR3 is CASSLVVLEQYF. In DNA form, the CDR3 reads TGTGCCAGCAGCTTAGTGGTCCTCGAGCAGTACTTC. V usage is TRBV7-2 and J usage is TRBJ2-4; D is unresolved. Judging by the DNA end, TRBJ2-7 fits better; the J call may be wrong. The germline V gene has CDR1 SGHTA and CDR2 FQGNSA. The CDR3 is 12 amino acids.

The CDR3, as DNA: TGCAGTGCTCAGGAGGGAACCAGTTACGAGCAGTACTTC. Protein sequence: CSAQEGTSYEQYF. V usage is TRBV20-1 and J usage is TRBJ2-7; D possibly corresponds to TRBD2 (6 bases). This CDR3 comprises 13 residues. Germline CDR1 and CDR2: DFQATT and SNEGSKA (reference sequence). V lost 5 bases and J lost 4, with 15 bases in between.

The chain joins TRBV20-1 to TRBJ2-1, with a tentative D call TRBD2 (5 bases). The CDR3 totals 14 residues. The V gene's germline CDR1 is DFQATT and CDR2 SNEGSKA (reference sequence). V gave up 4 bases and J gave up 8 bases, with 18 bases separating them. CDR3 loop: CSANRRGVGDEQFF. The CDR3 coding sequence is TGCAGTGCTAATCGGCGTGGGGTCGGGGATGAGCAGTTCTTC.

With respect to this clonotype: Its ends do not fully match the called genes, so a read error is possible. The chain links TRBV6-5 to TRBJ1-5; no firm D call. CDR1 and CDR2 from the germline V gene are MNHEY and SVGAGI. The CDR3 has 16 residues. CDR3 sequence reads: CAGSRNQRASNQPQHF. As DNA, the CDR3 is TGTGCCGGCAGTCGCAATCAGAGGGCCAGCAATCAGCCCCAGCATTTT.

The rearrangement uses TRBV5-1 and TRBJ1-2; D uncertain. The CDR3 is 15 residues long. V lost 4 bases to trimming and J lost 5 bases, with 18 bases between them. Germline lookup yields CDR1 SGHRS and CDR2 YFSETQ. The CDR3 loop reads CASSLRTEGVYGYTF. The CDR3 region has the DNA TGCGCCAGCAGCCTCCGCACGGAGGGAGTTTATGGCTACACCTTC.

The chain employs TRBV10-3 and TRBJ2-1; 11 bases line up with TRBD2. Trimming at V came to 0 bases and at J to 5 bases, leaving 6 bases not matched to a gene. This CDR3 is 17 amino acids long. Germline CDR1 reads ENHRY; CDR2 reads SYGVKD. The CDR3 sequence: CAISESTGTSGDNEQFF. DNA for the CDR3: TGTGCCATCAGTGAGTCTACCGGGACTAGCGGCGACAATGAGCAGTTCTTC.

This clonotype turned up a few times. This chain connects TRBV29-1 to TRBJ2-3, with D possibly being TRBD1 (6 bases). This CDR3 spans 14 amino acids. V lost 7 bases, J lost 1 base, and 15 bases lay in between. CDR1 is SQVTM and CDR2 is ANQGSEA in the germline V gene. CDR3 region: CSAAGESGTDTQYF. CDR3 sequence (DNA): TGCAGCGCCGCAGGGGAATCCGGCACAGATACGCAGTATTTT.

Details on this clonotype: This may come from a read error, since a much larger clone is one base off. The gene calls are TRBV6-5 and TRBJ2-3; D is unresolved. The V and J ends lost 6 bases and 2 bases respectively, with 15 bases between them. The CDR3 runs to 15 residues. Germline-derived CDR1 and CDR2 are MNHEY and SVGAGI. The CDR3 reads CASSHRAPDTDTQYF. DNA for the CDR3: TGTGCCAGCAGCCACCGGGCCCCGGACACAGATACGCAGTATTTT.

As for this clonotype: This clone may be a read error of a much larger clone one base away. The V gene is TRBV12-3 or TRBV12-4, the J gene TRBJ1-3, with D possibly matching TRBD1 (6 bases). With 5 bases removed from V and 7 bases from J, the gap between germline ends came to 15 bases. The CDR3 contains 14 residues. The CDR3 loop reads CASSQRGAYNTIYF. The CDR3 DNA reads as TGTGCCAGCAGTCAACGGGGGGCATACAACACCATATATTTT.

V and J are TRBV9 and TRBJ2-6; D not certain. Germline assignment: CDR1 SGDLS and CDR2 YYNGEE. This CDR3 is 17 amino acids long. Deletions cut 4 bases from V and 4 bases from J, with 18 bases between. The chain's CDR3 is CASSFSSRAGGANVLTF. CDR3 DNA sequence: TGTGCCAGCAGCTTTTCGTCTCGGGCAGGAGGGGCCAACGTCCTGACTTTC. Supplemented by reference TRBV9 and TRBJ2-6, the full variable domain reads DSGVTQTPKHLITATGQRVTLRCSPRSGDLSVYWYQQSLDQGLQFLIQYYNGEERAKGNILERFSAQQFPDLHSELNLSSLELGDSALYFCASSFSSRAGGANVLTFGAGSRLTVL.

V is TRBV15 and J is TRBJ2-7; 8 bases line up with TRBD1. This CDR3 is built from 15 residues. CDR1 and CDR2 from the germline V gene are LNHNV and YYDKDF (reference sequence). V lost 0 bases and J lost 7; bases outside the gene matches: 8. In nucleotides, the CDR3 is TGTGCCACCAGCAGAGATTGGCAGGGGGCGGGAGAGCAGTACTTC. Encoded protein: CATSRDWQGAGEQYF.

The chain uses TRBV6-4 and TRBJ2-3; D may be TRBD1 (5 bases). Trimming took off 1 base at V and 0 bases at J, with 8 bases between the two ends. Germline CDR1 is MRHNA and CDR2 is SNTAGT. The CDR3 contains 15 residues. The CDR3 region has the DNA TGTGCCAGCAGTGACTTCGCAGGGAGCACAGATACGCAGTATTTT. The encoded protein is CASSDFAGSTDTQYF.

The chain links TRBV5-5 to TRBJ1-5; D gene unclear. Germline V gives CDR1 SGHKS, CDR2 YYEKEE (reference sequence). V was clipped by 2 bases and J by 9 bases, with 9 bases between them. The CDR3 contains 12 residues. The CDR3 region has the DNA TGTGCCAGCAGCTTTAGCGAGGGGCCCCAGCATTTT. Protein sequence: CASSFSEGPQHF. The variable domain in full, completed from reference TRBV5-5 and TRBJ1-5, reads DAGVTQSPTHLIKTRGQQVTLRCSPISGHKSVSWYQQVLGQGPQFIFQYYEKEERGRGNFPDRFSARQFPNYSSELNVNALLLGDSALYLCASSFSEGPQHFGDGTRLSIL.